The rows below give T cell receptor beta chains drawn from one sample of a study of shared clonotypes between healthy human individuals. Sequencing was performed with immunoSEQ multiplex PCR; in TCRdb, only in-frame clones are kept and a portion is missing. This repertoire shows more than 2,000,000 clones, about 92% found once; its top ten account for 0.14%. The material sequenced was naive CD4+ T cells sorted from blood. Source of these receptors: a man between 18 and 29 years old in good health. Each CDR3 is given with its conserved first and last residue. The D gene is left open where the match is weak. Expanded clones get a size class; other rows say once, few or many, or leave the size out.

j_call | clone_size | d_call | v_call | cdr3_aa | cdr3_nt
TRBJ2-7 | . | . | TRBV5-6 | CASSLAITGWYEQYF | TGTGCCAGCAGCTTGGCCATTACAGGGTGGTACGAGCAGTACTTC
TRBJ1-2 | . | . | TRBV7-2 | CASSFGGYTF | TGTGCCAGCAGCTTTGGAGGCTACACCTTC
TRBJ2-3 | . | TRBD2 | TRBV7-9 | CASSKGLAGGTDTQYF | TGTGCCAGCAGCAAAGGACTAGCGGGAGGTACAGATACGCAGTATTTT
TRBJ1-4 | once | TRBD1 | TRBV7-6 | CASSPSKGRDRNEKLFF | TGTGCCAGCAGCCCGAGTAAGGGCCGGGACAGGAATGAAAAACTGTTTTTT
TRBJ2-2 | once | . | TRBV10-3 | CAISEAGTLNTGELFF | TGTGCCATCAGTGAGGCCGGGACTTTGAACACCGGGGAGCTGTTTTTT
TRBJ2-2 | . | TRBD1 | TRBV6-6 | CASNERTGTTGELFF | TGTGCCAGCAATGAAAGGACAGGGACCACCGGGGAGCTGTTTTTT
TRBJ2-5 | . | TRBD2 | TRBV27 | CASSSLLAGSQETQYF | TGTGCCAGCAGTTCTCTCCTAGCGGGGAGCCAAGAGACCCAGTACTTC
TRBJ1-2 | . | TRBD1 | TRBV28 | CASSQVGQGARGYGYTF | TGTGCCAGCAGCCAAGTAGGACAGGGGGCGCGAGGCTATGGCTACACCTTC
TRBJ1-5 | . | . | TRBV7-2 | CASSLPWGSNQPQHF | TGTGCCAGCAGCTTACCCTGGGGTAGCAATCAGCCCCAGCATTTT
TRBJ1-6 | . | TRBD1 | TRBV5-4 | CASSPPGQGASSPLHF | TGTGCCAGCAGCCCTCCGGGACAGGGGGCATCCTCACCCCTCCACTTT
TRBJ2-5 | . | . | TRBV18 | CASSGVGGQQETQYF | TGTGCCAGCTCAGGGGTCGGGGGTCAACAAGAGACCCAGTACTTC
TRBJ2-4 | . | . | TRBV4-1 | CASSQIQLAKNIQYF | TGCGCCAGCAGCCAGATCCAGTTAGCCAAAAACATTCAGTACTTC
TRBJ2-7 | . | . | TRBV5-1 | CASSGSYEQYF | TGCGCCAGCAGCGGAAGCTACGAGCAGTACTTC
TRBJ1-1 | . | . | TRBV19 | CASSLQVSTEAFF | TGTGCCAGTAGTTTACAGGTTAGCACTGAAGCTTTCTTT
TRBJ2-5 | . | . | TRBV7-9 | CASSLGRTQYF | TGTGCCAGCAGCCTGGGAAGGACCCAGTACTTC
TRBJ2-1 | . | TRBD2 | TRBV10-3 | CAIRGTSGRDVEQFF | TGTGCCATCAGAGGGACTAGCGGGAGAGACGTTGAGCAGTTCTTC
TRBJ2-7 | . | . | TRBV19 | CASSIGSLYGYF | TGTGCCAGTAGTATAGGTTCACTCTACGGGTACTTC
TRBJ1-5 | . | TRBD1 | TRBV30 | CAWSIETGGGNQPQHF | TGTGCCTGGAGTATAGAGACAGGGGGCGGCAATCAGCCCCAGCATTTT
TRBJ1-5 | . | TRBD1 | TRBV19 | CASSSYDRGGNQPQHF | TGTGCCAGTAGCTCCTACGACAGGGGCGGCAATCAGCCCCAGCATTTT
TRBJ2-1 | . | . | TRBV9 | CASSVAASNEQFF | TGTGCCAGCAGCGTAGCAGCGAGCAATGAGCAGTTCTTC
TRBJ1-2 | . | . | TRBV18 | CASSPPPGTGMVGYTF | TGTGCCAGCTCACCACCGCCGGGGACGGGTATGGTCGGCTACACCTTC
TRBJ2-1 | once | . | TRBV6-1 | CASSEDQAPYNEQFF | TGTGCCAGCAGTGAAGACCAGGCCCCCTACAATGAGCAGTTCTTC
TRBJ1-5 | . | . | TRBV18 | CASSLGNLNQPQHF | TGTGCCAGCTCACTCGGAAATCTCAATCAGCCCCAGCATTTT
TRBJ1-4 | . | . | TRBV5-1 | CASSDGTNEKLFF | TGCGCCAGCTCGGACGGAACTAATGAAAAACTGTTTTTT
TRBJ1-5 | . | . | TRBV27 | CASGLSGAASQPQHF | TGTGCCAGCGGCCTTTCAGGGGCCGCGAGTCAGCCCCAGCATTTT
TRBJ2-7 | . | . | TRBV5-4 | CASSPDGRAYEQYF | TGTGCCAGCAGCCCAGACGGCAGGGCCTACGAGCAGTACTTC
TRBJ2-5 | . | . | TRBV5-1 | CASSWSEETQYF | TGCGCCAGCAGCTGGAGCGAAGAGACCCAGTACTTC
TRBJ2-7 | . | . | TRBV30 | CAWSPDTYSYEQYF | TGTGCCTGGAGCCCTGACACATACTCCTACGAGCAGTACTTC
TRBJ1-1 | . | TRBD1 | TRBV5-4 | CASSLFQGGNTEAFF | TGTGCCAGCAGCTTGTTTCAGGGGGGAAACACTGAAGCTTTCTTT
TRBJ2-3 | . | . | TRBV7-2 | CASSLQTSTDTQYF | TGTGCCAGCAGCTTACAGACTAGCACAGATACGCAGTATTTT
TRBJ2-7 | . | . | TRBV9 | CASSVVGIGGEQYF | TGTGCCAGCAGCGTAGTTGGGATTGGCGGCGAGCAGTACTTC
TRBJ1-4 | . | . | TRBV15 | CATSRDPNGEKLFF | TGTGCCACCAGCAGAGACCCGAATGGGGAAAAACTGTTTTTT
TRBJ2-7 | . | TRBD1 | TRBV7-8 | CASSLDRGYFEQYF | TGTGCCAGCAGCCTGGACAGGGGATACTTCGAGCAGTACTTC
TRBJ2-1 | . | . | TRBV9 | CASSVGTGLVNEQFF | TGTGCCAGCAGCGTAGGTACAGGGCTTGTCAATGAGCAGTTCTTC
TRBJ2-5 | . | TRBD1 | TRBV5-1 | CASSAPGQGVETQYF | TGCGCCAGCTCCGCCCCCGGACAGGGAGTGGAGACCCAGTACTTC
TRBJ1-3 | . | . | TRBV7-8 | CASSPYSGNTIYF | TGTGCCAGCAGCCCGTACTCTGGAAACACCATATATTTT
TRBJ1-2 | . | TRBD1 | TRBV2 | CASGQGAGGYTF | TGTGCCAGCGGACAGGGGGCGGGTGGCTACACCTTC
TRBJ2-7 | . | . | TRBV4-1 | CASSQTGGGASYEQYF | TGCGCCAGCAGCCAAACAGGAGGGGGGGCCTCCTACGAGCAGTACTTC
TRBJ1-5 | . | . | TRBV28 | CASSSRWSSYRVDQPQHF | TGTGCCAGCAGTTCCCGTTGGAGTTCGTACAGGGTCGATCAGCCCCAGCATTTT
TRBJ2-1 | . | TRBD1 | TRBV2 | CASGQAGNEQFF | TGTGCCAGTGGACAGGCTGGGAATGAGCAGTTCTTC
TRBJ2-1 | . | . | TRBV19 | CASSLSSYNEQFF | TGTGCCAGTAGCTTAAGCTCCTACAATGAGCAGTTCTTC
TRBJ2-5 | . | . | TRBV19 | CASSIGHLQETQYF | TGTGCCAGTAGTATCGGACACCTCCAAGAGACCCAGTACTTC
TRBJ2-1 | . | . | TRBV7-2 | CASSLYQGLPDNEQFF | TGTGCCAGCAGCTTATATCAGGGCCTCCCGGACAATGAGCAGTTCTTC
TRBJ2-7 | once | TRBD2 | TRBV29-1 | CSVEGAGAGVRYEQYF | TGCAGCGTTGAAGGTGCGGGAGCGGGAGTCAGGTACGAGCAGTACTTC
TRBJ2-5 | . | TRBD2 | TRBV5-4 | CASSLGQAGVHQETQYF | TGTGCCAGCAGCTTGGGTCAAGCGGGGGTCCACCAAGAGACCCAGTACTTC
TRBJ2-7 | . | TRBD2 | TRBV6-5 | CATKRVAGTPIEQYF | TGTGCCACCAAAAGGGTAGCGGGGACTCCCATCGAGCAGTACTTC
TRBJ1-2 | . | . | TRBV6-1 | CASRPRGITNYGYTF | TGTGCCAGCAGGCCACGGGGCATAACTAACTATGGCTACACCTTC